This record covers a single TCR beta chain. This entry comes from a study of blood T cells in healthy people across ages. The second PCR ran roughly 6 to 12 cycles with a sample-barcoded 5' primer and J-beta primers. In TCRdb, the 5' RACE reads were re-called with MiXCR into one record per CDR3 protein. The data hold 1.8 million or so distinct CDR3 sequences, with approximately 39% observed a single time. This CDR3 is 14 amino acids long. From germline, CDR1 is SEHNR and CDR2 FQNEAQ (reference sequence). This TCR was recovered from a human donor in good health. Source material: blood. This sequence joins TRBV7-9 and TRBJ2-4; 8 nucleotides align to TRBD1. The J call could be wrong; TRBJ2-7 is a better fit for the DNA end. CDR3 in DNA: TGTGCCAGCAGCCCATCGGACAGGGCCTACGAGCAGTACTTC. It codes for CASSPSDRAYEQYF.